These T cell receptor beta chains were read from a single sample in a study of blood T cells in healthy people across ages. TCRdb analysed the 5' RACE reads with MiXCR anew, one entry per CDR3 protein. The table lists 1.2 million to 1.5 million distinct CDR3 sequences, 35% to 45% of them singletons, with roughly 7.7% in the top ten. The source material was blood. All receptors come from a woman under 30 in good health. Each CDR3 is given with its conserved first and last residue. A D gene is named only where the DNA matches it firmly. Part of the rows lack a size; the others show once, few, many or a class for expanded clones.

D	size	V	J	DNA	CDR3
TRBD2	few	TRBV20-1	TRBJ2-1	TGCAGTGCTAGTGTAACCGGGACTAGCGGTTACAATGAGCAGTTCTTC	CSASVTGTSGYNEQFF
.	.	TRBV19	TRBJ2-7	TGTGCCAGTAGTATTTCCGTAACCTACGAGCAGTACTTC	CASSISVTYEQYF
.	few	TRBV19	TRBJ2-1	TGTGCCAGTAGTAGGGAGGGGGCGACTTCCTACAATGAGCAGTTCTTC	CASSREGATSYNEQFF
.	few	TRBV6-5	TRBJ2-5	TGTGCCAGCAGTTACTCGCACGCAAACAATGAGCAGTACTTC	CASSYSHANNEQYF
.	.	TRBV6-5	TRBJ1-2	TGTGCCAGCAGTTATTCCGGGACATCCTTGATTTATGGCTACACCTTC	CASSYSGTSLIYGYTF
.	many	TRBV6-5	TRBJ2-5	TGTGCCAGCAGGGACAGTCGCCAAGAGACCCAGTACTTC	CASRDSRQETQYF
.	few	TRBV6-5	TRBJ1-4	TGTGCCAGCAAAGACGTAAGCGGTATTAATGAAAAACTGTTTTTT	CASKDVSGINEKLFF
.	.	TRBV27	TRBJ1-6	TGTGCCAGCAGTTTCTCGGGACGCTGGGCCTATAATTCACCCCTCCACTTT	CASSFSGRWAYNSPLHF
TRBD2	many	TRBV2	TRBJ2-3	TGTGCCAGCAGACTAGCGGGCAGCACAGATACGCAGTATTTT	CASRLAGSTDTQYF
TRBD2	once	TRBV20-1	TRBJ2-1	TGCAGTGCTAGCCCCTCGGGGGGGGCAGCAGGACGTTCCTACAATGAGCAGTTCTTC	CSASPSGGAAGRSYNEQFF
TRBD1	.	TRBV20-1	TRBJ1-5	TGCAGTGCTAGACCACCGGGACAGGGGCTTATTGGAAATCAGCCCCAGCATTTT	CSARPPGQGLIGNQPQHF
.	few	TRBV20-1	TRBJ1-2	TGCAGTGCCCAGTCGGGGGCGGGGAACTATGGCTACACCTTC	CSAQSGAGNYGYTF
.	.	TRBV6-2/TRBV6-3	TRBJ2-3	TGTGCCAGCACCATCCCCGGCCTTAGCACAGATACGCAGTATTTT	CASTIPGLSTDTQYF
.	.	TRBV2	TRBJ1-5	TGTGCCAGCAGTGAGGAGGGTTCGGTCCTTAGCAATCAGCCCCAGCATTTT	CASSEEGSVLSNQPQHF
.	once	TRBV7-8	TRBJ2-1	TGTGCCAGCAGTTCAGACCCCCGAGGGATAAGCGCCCCTAATGAGCAGTTCTTC	CASSSDPRGISAPNEQFF
.	.	TRBV21-1	TRBJ1-2	TGTGCCAGCAGCAATCGCACGGTCCGGGGAAGCGGCTACACCTTC	CASSNRTVRGSGYTF
TRBD2	.	TRBV6-5	TRBJ2-1	TGTGCCAGCAGCTCCACTAGCGGGAGTTGGAATGAGCAGTTCTTC	CASSSTSGSWNEQFF
.	once	TRBV10-3	TRBJ2-1	TGTGCCATCAGTGGTCGGGACGTCTCCTACAATGAGCAGTTCTTC	CAISGRDVSYNEQFF
.	.	TRBV4-2	TRBJ2-7	TGTGCCAGCAACCAAGAGGGGGGACAGTCCTACGAGCAGTACTTC	CASNQEGGQSYEQYF
.	few	TRBV7-3	TRBJ1-5	TGTGCCAGCAGCGTCACTGAAGCCAGGGGCGATCAGCCCCAGCATTTT	CASSVTEARGDQPQHF
.	.	TRBV7-9	TRBJ1-2	TGTGCCAGCAGCCCAGTAGGATTGAAGAACTATGGCTACACCTTC	CASSPVGLKNYGYTF
TRBD2	.	TRBV6-2/TRBV6-3	TRBJ2-1	TGTGCCAGCAGCACTAGCGGGACAGCCGATGAGCAGTTCTTC	CASSTSGTADEQFF
TRBD2	.	TRBV6-5	TRBJ2-7	TGTGTCAGCAGTTTCTTAGGGACTAGCGGGGTCCACGAGCAGTACTTC	CVSSFLGTSGVHEQYF
TRBD1	.	TRBV7-9	TRBJ1-2	TGTGCCAGCAGCCCTACAGGGGTTGGGAAGGGCTACACCTTC	CASSPTGVGKGYTF
.	.	TRBV4-1	TRBJ1-2	TGCGCCAGCAGCCAAGATGGAAGTGGCTACACCTTC	CASSQDGSGYTF
.	.	TRBV15	TRBJ2-3	TGTGCCACCAGCCGCAGGGGCCGCTCCACAGATACGCAGTATTTT	CATSRRGRSTDTQYF
TRBD2	.	TRBV10-3	TRBJ2-7	TGTGCCATCAGTGAGTCGTCGGGGGGGCTAAGGGCCCAGTACTTC	CAISESSGGLRAQYF
.	few	TRBV4-1	TRBJ2-6	TGCGCCAGCAGCGCGAAGGCCTCTGGGGCCAACGTCCTGACTTTC	CASSAKASGANVLTF
.	many	TRBV7-2	TRBJ1-2	TGTGCCAGCAGCTTAGTGGGCGTTAACTATGGCTACACCTTC	CASSLVGVNYGYTF
.	few	TRBV6-5	TRBJ2-4	TGTGCCAGCAGTAGCAACAGGGCTCTATCCCGAAACATTCAGTACTTC	CASSSNRALSRNIQYF
TRBD2	once	TRBV4-1	TRBJ2-1	TGCGCCAGCAGCCTTTTCGGGGGGGCAGATTACAATGAGCAGTTCTTC	CASSLFGGADYNEQFF
TRBD1	.	TRBV2	TRBJ2-1	TGTGCCAGACCAGCAGGGGGCAGCTACAATGAGCAGTTCTTC	CARPAGGSYNEQFF
.	many	TRBV4-1	TRBJ2-7	TGCGCCAGCAGCCAATCTAGCAGGGCGTCGGCCTCCTACGAGCAGTACTTC	CASSQSSRASASYEQYF
TRBD1	.	TRBV12-3/TRBV12-4	TRBJ2-3	TGTGCCAGCAGTTTGCGACAGGGTCCCAGCACAGATACGCAGTATTTT	CASSLRQGPSTDTQYF
TRBD1	.	TRBV20-1	TRBJ1-1	TGCAGTGCTAGAGGACAAGGGGGCGTAGCCGAAGCTTTCTTT	CSARGQGGVAEAFF
TRBD2	.	TRBV12-3/TRBV12-4	TRBJ2-7	TGTGCCAGCAGTCCCGAGACTAGCGGGGCCTCCTACGAGCAGTACTTC	CASSPETSGASYEQYF
.	.	TRBV6-5	TRBJ1-1	TGTGCCAGCAGTTACTCGTCACCTAACACTGAAGCTTTCTTT	CASSYSSPNTEAFF
.	few	TRBV20-1	TRBJ1-2	TGCAGTGCGGGGGACGGGCTTTTTTCGTCTGGCTACACCTTC	CSAGDGLFSSGYTF
TRBD2	few	TRBV10-3	TRBJ2-5	TGTGCCATCAGTGAGTCGAGAAGCGGGGCGGGAGAAGAGACCCAGTACTTC	CAISESRSGAGEETQYF
TRBD2	.	TRBV20-1	TRBJ2-3	TGCAGTGCTGGAGGACTAGCGGGTCGGGACGCTAGCACAGATACGCAGTATTTT	CSAGGLAGRDASTDTQYF
TRBD2	.	TRBV6-1	TRBJ2-2	TGTGCCAGCTCTAGCGGGGGGTACAACGGGGAGCTGTTTTTT	CASSSGGYNGELFF
.	.	TRBV20-1	TRBJ1-2	TGCAGTGCTAGAGCCGACGTTCTTCTCGGCTACACCTTC	CSARADVLLGYTF
TRBD1	.	TRBV3-1	TRBJ2-1	TGTGCCAGCAGCAACACAGGGGGCCACAATGAGCAGTTCTTC	CASSNTGGHNEQFF
TRBD2	.	TRBV14	TRBJ2-7	TGTGCCAGCAGCCAAGATGCGGGGGAGGGCCTCGACGAGCAGTACTTC	CASSQDAGEGLDEQYF
.	few	TRBV12-3/TRBV12-4	TRBJ2-5	TGTGCCAGCAGTTTGGCCCCGGAAAAAGAGACCCAGTACTTC	CASSLAPEKETQYF
TRBD1	few	TRBV5-1	TRBJ2-7	TGCGCCAGCAGCCGCTGGGGACAGTTGAGAGACGAGCAGTACTTC	CASSRWGQLRDEQYF
TRBD1	.	TRBV24-1	TRBJ2-3	TGTGCCACCAGTGATGGGACAGGGAGCACAGATACGCAGTATTTT	CATSDGTGSTDTQYF
.	.	TRBV12-3/TRBV12-4	TRBJ2-1	TGTGCCAGCAGTTTAGGGGGGCTCTACTCCTACAATGAGCAGTTCTTC	CASSLGGLYSYNEQFF
TRBD1	many	TRBV7-9	TRBJ1-2	TGTGCCAGCAGCTTAGAGGGGACAGGTTATGGCTACACCTTC	CASSLEGTGYGYTF
.	few	TRBV7-9	TRBJ1-6	TGTGCCAGCAGCTTAAGCCCGGAGGGCTCACCCCTCCACTTT	CASSLSPEGSPLHF
.	.	TRBV5-1	TRBJ1-1	TGCGCCAGCAGCGGAGGGAAGACGAACACTGAAGCTTTCTTT	CASSGGKTNTEAFF
.	few	TRBV4-1	TRBJ2-1	TGCGCCAGCAGCCAAAAAACAGGGTCTGGCTACAATGAGCAGTTCTTC	CASSQKTGSGYNEQFF
.	.	TRBV20-1	TRBJ2-3	TGCAGTGCTATCACTGCGAATACGCAGTATTTT	CSAITANTQYF
.	few	TRBV4-1	TRBJ2-1	TGCGCCAGCAGCCAAGAGTGGCAGGGGCCCCTCAATGAGCAGTTCTTC	CASSQEWQGPLNEQFF
.	.	TRBV5-6	TRBJ2-6	TGTGCCAACAGCGACACAGGGCTTACAGGGGCCAACGTCCTGACTTTC	CANSDTGLTGANVLTF
TRBD1	.	TRBV12-3/TRBV12-4	TRBJ1-4	TGTGCCAGCAGTTCCTCCGGGACAGGACGCGAAAAACTGTTTTTT	CASSSSGTGREKLFF
.	.	TRBV5-1	TRBJ2-7	TGCGCCAGCAGACCCGCGGGGAGCGGACCCATCTCCTTACACGCGATCTCCTACGAGCAGTACTTC	CASRPAGSGPISLHAISYEQYF
.	.	TRBV27	TRBJ1-1	TGTGCCAGCAGTAACAGGAGTCCGAACACTGAAGCTTTCTTT	CASSNRSPNTEAFF